These 25 T cell receptor beta chains were sequenced from one sample in a study of blood T cell repertoires in COVID-19. Sequencing used immunoSEQ multiplex PCR; TCRdb keeps in-frame clones, though not all of them. This table holds roughly 90,000 clones, around four fifths found once. Sequenced: peripheral blood. The receptor source for this set is a woman in her sixties or seventies with acute or convalescent COVID-19.

A few counts support this clone. The chain has TRBV14 and TRBJ1-1; D is perhaps TRBD1 (5 bases). Trimming removed 0 bases from V and 6 bases from J, with 11 bases in between. CDR1 is SGHDN and CDR2 is FVKESK in the germline V gene. This CDR3 contains 14 residues. Written as DNA, the CDR3 is TGTGCCAGCAGCCAAGAGCAGGGCCGGGCTGAAGCTTTCTTT. Translated, it gives CASSQEQGRAEAFF. Full variable domain (remainder filled in from reference TRBV14 and TRBJ1-1): EAGVTQFPSHSVIEKGQTVTLRCDPISGHDNLYWYRRVMGKEIKFLLHFVKESKQDESGMPNNRFLAERTGGTYSTLKVQPAELEDSGVYFCASSQEQGRAEAFFGQGTRLTVV.

The rearrangement links TRBV21-1 to TRBJ1-3. TRBV21-1 is flagged as a pseudogene. CDR3 size: 16 residues. The CDR3 sequence is CASSITSGRAGNTIYF. The CDR3 DNA sequence: TGTGCCAGCAGCATCACATCAGGGAGGGCTGGAAACACCATATATTTT.

The chain is built from TRBV28 and TRBJ1-1; TRBD1 might be the D (6 bases). The germline gives CDR1 MDHEN, CDR2 SYDVKM. V lost 8 bases, J lost 8 bases, and 18 bases lay in between. This CDR3 is built from 13 residues. The CDR3 coding sequence is TGTGCCAGCGGCCCCCCAACAGGGAAAGAAGCTTTCTTT. It codes for CASGPPTGKEAFF.

This clone was seen only once. The J gene is TRBJ1-6, the V gene TRBV3-1 (or the pseudogene TRBV3-2), with a tentative D call TRBD1 (5 bases). The CDR3 covers 14 residues. CDR1 and CDR2 from the germline V gene are LGHDT and YNNKEL (reference sequence). V dropped 2 bases and J dropped 7 bases, with 9 bases sitting between them. The CDR3 DNA reads as TGTGCCAGCAGCCAAACGCAGGGCAATTCACCCCTCCACTTT. As protein: CASSQTQGNSPLHF.

Points on this clone: Additional DNA sequences in this sample encode the identical CDR3. The rearrangement joins TRBV27 to TRBJ1-5; D ambiguous. The CDR3 runs 14 residues. Germline CDR1 MNHEY, CDR2 SMNVEV (reference sequence). V was trimmed by 0 bases and J by 3 bases, leaving 6 bases between them. The CDR3 DNA is TGTGCCAGCAGTTTATCTGGAGTCAATCAGCCCCAGCATTTT. Protein: CASSLSGVNQPQHF.

The gene calls are TRBV2 and TRBJ2-7; D possibly corresponds to TRBD1 (5 bases). CDR1 and CDR2 from the germline V gene are SNHLY and FYNNEI. V lost 7 bases and J lost 0, with 10 bases in between. This CDR3 contains 13 residues. This chain's CDR3 is CASTTDDSYEQYF. CDR3 bases: TGTGCCAGCACGACAGACGACTCCTACGAGCAGTACTTC.

The chain carries TRBV7-9 and TRBJ1-1; D not certain. V was clipped by 5 bases and J by 1 base, with 14 bases between them. Germline lookup yields CDR1 SEHNR and CDR2 FQNEAQ (reference sequence). The CDR3 consists of 15 residues. CDR3 in amino acids: CASSPPAGENTEAFF. For the CDR3, the DNA is TGTGCCAGCAGCCCGCCTGCGGGCGAGAACACTGAAGCTTTCTTT.

The J gene is TRBJ1-1, the V gene TRBV6-1, with a weak D call TRBD1 (5 bases). CDR3 length equals 14 residues. Trimming stripped 2 bases from V and 8 bases from J, with 15 bases between. The germline CDR1 and CDR2 sequences are MNHNS and SASEGT. CDR3 sequence: CASSENLGLGEAFF. The CDR3 coding sequence is TGTGCCAGCAGTGAAAATCTGGGACTGGGGGAAGCTTTCTTT.

This clone came up once. The chain has TRBV7-9 and TRBJ1-2; 11 bases are shared with TRBD1. Unmatched junction bases numbered 7, after V lost 0 bases and J lost 7 bases. The CDR3 runs to 16 residues. Germline-derived CDR1 and CDR2 are SEHNR and FQNEAQ (reference sequence). CDR3 sequence reads: CASSLAGTGGIAGYTF. The CDR3 coding sequence is TGTGCCAGCAGCTTAGCCGGGACAGGGGGAATAGCTGGCTACACCTTC.

The DNA of the CDR3 is TGTGCCAGCAGCTTAAGGGGGCTTAGACAGGGGGCCAACACTGAAGCTTTCTTT. It translates to CASSLRGLRQGANTEAFF. J is TRBJ1-1 and V is TRBV7-9, with 10 bases aligning to TRBD1. The germline CDR1 and CDR2 sequences are SEHNR and FQNEAQ (reference sequence). V lost 2 bases, J lost 2 bases, and 11 bases stayed unmatched. CDR3 size: 18 residues.

The chain links TRBV12-5 to TRBJ1-2, with D maybe TRBD1 (5 bases). Germline V lookup: CDR1 LGHNT, CDR2 FRNRAP. CDR3 length equals 10 residues. V lost 6 bases and J 14 bases, leaving 13 bases between the germline ends. The CDR3 bases are TGTGCTAGTGGGGGGACTGCTCTTACCTTC. Its protein product is CASGGTALTF.

The count of this clone is one. This rearrangement joins TRBV6-6 to TRBJ1-2; 7 bases line up with TRBD1. V lost 6 bases to trimming and J lost 4 bases; unmatched junction nucleotides: 14. Looked up from germline, CDR1 is MNHNY and CDR2 is SVGAGI (reference sequence). There are 16 residues in the CDR3. DNA for the CDR3: TGTGCCAGCAGCCCGGGACAGCTAGAAACCCCCTATGGCTACACCTTC. It codes for CASSPGQLETPYGYTF.

This chain joins TRBV3-1 (or the pseudogene TRBV3-2) and TRBJ2-2, with TRBD2 identical over 8 bases. There are 15 residues in the CDR3. CDR1 is LGHDT, CDR2 YNNKEL, per germline (reference sequence). With V trimmed by 1 base and J by 6 bases, 4 bases remained unmatched. The CDR3 here is CASSQVGGAAGELFF. The CDR3 DNA sequence: TGTGCCAGCAGCCAAGTCGGGGGGGCCGCCGGGGAGCTGTTTTTT.

This clone occurred a few times. V gene TRBV9 combines with J gene TRBJ1-1; tentatively, D is TRBD1 (5 bases). The CDR3 extends over 10 amino acids. V lost 3 bases and J 14 bases, leaving 11 bases between the germline ends. From germline, CDR1 is SGDLS and CDR2 YYNGEE. This chain's CDR3 is CASSGAGLFF. The CDR3 DNA follows: TGTGCCAGCAGCGGAGCGGGGCTGTTCTTT.

The rearrangement joins TRBV19 to TRBJ1-5; tentative D call: TRBD1 (6 bases). V lost 6 bases to trimming and J lost 0 bases, with 15 bases between them. This CDR3 comprises 16 residues. Germline CDR1 is LNHDA and CDR2 is SQIVND (reference sequence). The CDR3 DNA reads TGTGCCAGTAGAGTTTCTGACAGGTATAGCAATCAGCCCCAGCATTTT. It is translated as CASRVSDRYSNQPQHF.

The table lists this clone with a count of one. The rearrangement uses TRBV7-9 and TRBJ1-1; 7 nucleotides match TRBD1. CDR1 SEHNR and CDR2 FQNEAQ come from the germline V gene (reference sequence). The length of the CDR3 is 17 residues. V lost 3 bases to trimming and J lost 3 bases; unmatched junction nucleotides: 13. Here the CDR3 reads CASSLQGKQGLYTEAFF. The CDR3 DNA sequence: TGTGCCAGCAGCTTGCAAGGGAAACAGGGGCTTTACACTGAAGCTTTCTTT.

The gene calls are TRBV14 and TRBJ1-1, with D maybe TRBD1 (6 bases). The CDR3 has 16 amino acids. The germline gives CDR1 SGHDN, CDR2 FVKESK. Trimming removed 4 bases at V and 1 base at J, with 16 bases between. Here the CDR3 DNA reads TGTGCCAGCAGCCCCTGGGGGCAGGGAGCGAACACTGAAGCTTTCTTT. Amino acid sequence: CASSPWGQGANTEAFF.

This chain links TRBV6-1 with TRBJ1-1; D call uncertain. Germline CDR1 MNHNS, CDR2 SASEGT. The CDR3 spans 13 residues. Trimming took off 2 bases at V and 5 bases at J, with 9 bases between the two ends. DNA of the CDR3: TGTGCCAGCAGTGAAATGATCGGGACTGAAGCTTTCTTT. Residues: CASSEMIGTEAFF.

There are many counts of this clone. This chain joins TRBV20-1 and TRBJ2-5; 7 bases map to TRBD2. CDR3 length: 11 residues. Germline-derived CDR1 and CDR2 are DFQATT and SNEGSKA (reference sequence). V shed 3 bases, J shed 9 bases, and the junction held 4 bases outside the gene matches. Here the CDR3 reads CSASGGWAQYF. CDR3 nucleotides: TGCAGTGCTAGCGGGGGGTGGGCCCAGTACTTC.

This rearrangement joins TRBV7-8 to TRBJ1-1; D ambiguous. The CDR3 is 13 residues long. V lost 2 bases to trimming and J lost 1 base, with 5 bases between them. The V gene's germline CDR1 is SGHVS and CDR2 FQNEAQ. CDR3 sequence (DNA): TGTGCCAGCAGCTTATCCAGGAACACTGAAGCTTTCTTT. Its protein product is CASSLSRNTEAFF.

In this sample, this clone turned up a few times. This chain links TRBV6-5 with TRBJ2-1, with D tentatively TRBD1 (5 bases). The V end lost 11 bases, the J end lost 14 bases, and 22 bases lay between the germline ends. CDR1 is MNHEY and CDR2 is SVGAGI in the germline V gene. The CDR3 is made up of 12 amino acids. CDR3 coding DNA: TGTGCCGGAAAGACAGCCTGGGGTAGGGAGTTCTTC. Translation: CAGKTAWGREFF.

The rearrangement links TRBV30 to TRBJ1-4; 9 bases map to TRBD1. CDR1 and CDR2 from the germline V gene are GTSNPN and SVGIG (reference sequence). V shed 1 base, J shed 5 bases, and the junction held 11 bases outside the gene matches. This CDR3 comprises 17 residues. For the CDR3, the DNA is TGTGCCTGGAGTGAGGGGACAGGGCTGGATTCGAATGAAAAACTGTTTTTT. Amino acids: CAWSEGTGLDSNEKLFF.

The genes are TRBV18 and TRBJ2-2; the D is unclear. Trimming cost V 4 bases and J 7 bases, with 10 bases left between them. The length of the CDR3 is 13 residues. CDR1 is KGHSH, CDR2 LQKENI, per germline. CDR3 in amino acids: CASSLSAGGELFF. CDR3 coding DNA: TGTGCCAGCTCACTCAGCGCTGGCGGGGAGCTGTTTTTT.

V usage is TRBV2 and J usage is TRBJ1-5, with D possibly matching TRBD1 (6 bases). This CDR3 is built from 15 residues. Germline loops: CDR1 SNHLY, CDR2 FYNNEI. The germline V and J ends were trimmed by 4 bases and 4 bases, with 14 bases remaining between them. In DNA, the CDR3 is TGTGCCAGCAGTGTGCATGCAGGGGAGAATCAGCCCCAGCATTTT. Its translation: CASSVHAGENQPQHF.

The CDR3 here is CASSPVASGYTF. The CDR3 nucleotides are TGTGCCAGCAGTCCGGTAGCCAGCGGCTACACCTTC. The rearrangement joins TRBV5-8 to TRBJ1-2; no clear D gene. The V end was cut by 5 bases, the J end by 8 bases, with 13 bases between. The germline V gene has CDR1 SGHTS and CDR2 YDEGEE. This CDR3 is built from 12 residues.